The present entry profiles one T cell receptor beta chain with its context. Original methodology: Counts of nucleated cells, estimated from reference gene primer amplification, were obtained. Measured with immunoSEQ multiplex PCR; TCRdb has only the in-frame clones, and not every one. V and J calls and clone size come straight from that table; D and trimming were deduced from the DNA. The table lists about 280,000 clones, around 86% of them singletons, with around 2.9% in the top ten. This record comes from a study of blood T cell repertoires in COVID-19. Study in general: From the United States, Italy and Spain came samples of acute and convalescent COVID-19. Sample material is recorded as cDNA or gDNA derived from T cells, B-cell-depleted T cells, or PBMCs.

The clonotype originates from a woman aged 25 to 39 with active or convalescent COVID-19. Material: peripheral blood.

CDR3 nucleotide sequence: TGTGCCAGCAGCTTGGACAGGGGCGCCTACAATGAGCAGTTCTTC. This codes for CASSLDRGAYNEQFF. The V and J genes are TRBV5-4 and TRBJ2-1, with 7 nucleotides matching TRBD1. This CDR3 is built from 15 residues. CDR1 SGHNT and CDR2 YYREEE come from the germline V gene (reference sequence). The ends lost 0 bases at V and 2 bases at J; junction bases unmatched: 2.